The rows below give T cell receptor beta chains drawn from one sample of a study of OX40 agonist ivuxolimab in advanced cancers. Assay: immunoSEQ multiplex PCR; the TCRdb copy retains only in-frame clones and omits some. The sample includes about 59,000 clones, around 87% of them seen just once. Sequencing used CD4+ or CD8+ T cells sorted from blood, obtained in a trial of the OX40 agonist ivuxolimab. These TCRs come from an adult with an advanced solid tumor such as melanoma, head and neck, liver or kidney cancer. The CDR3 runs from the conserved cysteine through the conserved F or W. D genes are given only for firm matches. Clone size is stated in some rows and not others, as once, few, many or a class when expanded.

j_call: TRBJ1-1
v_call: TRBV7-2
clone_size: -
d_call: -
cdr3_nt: TGTGCCAGCAGCTTAGTTTCAGGCCCGGGCACTGAAGCTTTCTTT
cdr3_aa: CASSLVSGPGTEAFF

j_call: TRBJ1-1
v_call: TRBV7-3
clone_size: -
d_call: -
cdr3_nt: TGTGCCAGCAGCCCCGGGCGGGAGAACACTGAAGCTTTCTTT
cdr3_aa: CASSPGRENTEAFF

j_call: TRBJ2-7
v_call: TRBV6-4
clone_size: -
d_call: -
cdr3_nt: TGTGCCAGCAGTGGGGATTTGGGGCAGTACTTC
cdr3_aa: CASSGDLGQYF

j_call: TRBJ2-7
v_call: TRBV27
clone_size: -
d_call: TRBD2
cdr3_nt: TGTGCCAGCGGACTAGCGGGAGGGAGGAGCTCCTACGAGCAGTACTTC
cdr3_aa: CASGLAGGRSSYEQYF

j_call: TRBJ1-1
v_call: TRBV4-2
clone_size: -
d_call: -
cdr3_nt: TGTGCCAGCAGCCAATCTCGGACACGAAGTAGAAGCACTGAAGCTTTCTTT
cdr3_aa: CASSQSRTRSRSTEAFF

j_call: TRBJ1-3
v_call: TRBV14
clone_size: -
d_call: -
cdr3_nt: TGTGCCAGCAGCCCATTAGGACCCGGCTCTGGAAACACCATATATTTT
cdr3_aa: CASSPLGPGSGNTIYF

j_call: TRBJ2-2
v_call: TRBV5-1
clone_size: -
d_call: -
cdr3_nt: TGCGCCAGCAGCTCCGGTTCGAACACCGGGGAGCTGTTTTTT
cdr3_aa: CASSSGSNTGELFF

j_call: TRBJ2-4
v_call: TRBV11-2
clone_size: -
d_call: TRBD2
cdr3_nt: TGTGCCAGCAGCTTTACACCGGGACTAGCGGGAGGGAAAAACATTCAGTACTTC
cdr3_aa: CASSFTPGLAGGKNIQYF

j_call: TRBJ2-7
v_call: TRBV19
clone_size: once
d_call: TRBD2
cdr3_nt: TGTGCCAGTAGTCCGATAGGGAACCCGGGACTAGCAATGAACGAGCAGTACTTC
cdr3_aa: CASSPIGNPGLAMNEQYF

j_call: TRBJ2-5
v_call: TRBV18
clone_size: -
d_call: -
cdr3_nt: TGTGCCAGCTCCCTCTCGGCAGAGACCCAGTACTTC
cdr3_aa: CASSLSAETQYF

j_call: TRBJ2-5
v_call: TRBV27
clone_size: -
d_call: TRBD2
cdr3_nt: TGTGCCAGCACCACTAGCGGGAGATTCGGAGAGACCCAGTACTTC
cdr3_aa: CASTTSGRFGETQYF

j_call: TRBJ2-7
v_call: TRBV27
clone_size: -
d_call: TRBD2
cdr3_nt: TGTGCCAGCAGTTTATCTGGGACTAGCCGCCTGTACGAGCAGTACTTC
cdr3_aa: CASSLSGTSRLYEQYF

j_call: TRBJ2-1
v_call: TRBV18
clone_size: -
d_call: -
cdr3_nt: TGTGCCAGCTCACCACTGCGCACGAATGAGCAGTTCTTC
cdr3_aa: CASSPLRTNEQFF

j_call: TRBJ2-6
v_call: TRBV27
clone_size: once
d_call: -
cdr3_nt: TGTGCCAGCAGTCCCAAGGGCGCTGGGGCCAACGTCCTGACTTTC
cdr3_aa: CASSPKGAGANVLTF

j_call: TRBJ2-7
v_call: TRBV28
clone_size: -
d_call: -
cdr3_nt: TGTGCCAGCAGCCGTGGCAAAAGCAACTCCTACGAGCAGTACTTC
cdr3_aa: CASSRGKSNSYEQYF

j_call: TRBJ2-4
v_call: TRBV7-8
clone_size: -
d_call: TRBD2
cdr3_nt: TGTGCCAGCAGCTTAGCTCCTCTAGCGGGGGCAAAGGCCAAAAACATTCAGTACTTC
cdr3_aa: CASSLAPLAGAKAKNIQYF

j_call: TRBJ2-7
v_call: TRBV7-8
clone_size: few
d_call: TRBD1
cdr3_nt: TGTGCCAGCAGCTTCGGACAGGGAGGCTACGAGCAGTACTTC
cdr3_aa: CASSFGQGGYEQYF

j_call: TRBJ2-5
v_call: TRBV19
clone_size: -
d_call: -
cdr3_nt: TGTGCCAGTAGTAGGGGCCTCGGATCACAAGAGACCCAGTACTTC
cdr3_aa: CASSRGLGSQETQYF

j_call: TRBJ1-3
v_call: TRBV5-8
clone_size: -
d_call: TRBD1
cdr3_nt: TGTGCCAGCAGCTGGAGGACAGGTGGAAACACCATATATTTT
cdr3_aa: CASSWRTGGNTIYF

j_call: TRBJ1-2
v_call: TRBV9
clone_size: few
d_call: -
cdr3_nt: TGTGCCAGCAGCGTCCTCAATAACTATGGCTACACCTTC
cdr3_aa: CASSVLNNYGYTF

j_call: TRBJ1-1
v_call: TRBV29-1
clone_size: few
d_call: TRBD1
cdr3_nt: TGCAGCATATCGGGCGGGGACAGGACTGAAGCTTTCTTT
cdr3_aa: CSISGGDRTEAFF

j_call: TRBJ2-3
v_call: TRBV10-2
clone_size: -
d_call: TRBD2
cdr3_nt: TGCGCCAGCAGTGATGGTCTAGCGGAAATCACAGATACGCAGTATTTT
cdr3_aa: CASSDGLAEITDTQYF

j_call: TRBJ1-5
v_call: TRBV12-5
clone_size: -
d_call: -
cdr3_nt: TGTGCTAGTGGTTTGGAGAGGGCTAATCAGCCCCAGCATTTT
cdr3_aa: CASGLERANQPQHF

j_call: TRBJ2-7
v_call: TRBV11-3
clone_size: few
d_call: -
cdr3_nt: TGTGCCAGCCATCCGGCGGAGCCCTCCTACGAGCAGTACTTC
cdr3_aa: CASHPAEPSYEQYF

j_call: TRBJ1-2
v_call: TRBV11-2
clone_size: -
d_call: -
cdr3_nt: TGTGCCAGCAGCTTAGCCGGCCAGCCGCCTTATGGCTACACCTTC
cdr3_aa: CASSLAGQPPYGYTF

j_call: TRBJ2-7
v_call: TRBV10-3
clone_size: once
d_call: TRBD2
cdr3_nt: TGTGCCATCAGAAGGACTAGCGGAAACTACGAGCAGTACTTC
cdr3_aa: CAIRRTSGNYEQYF

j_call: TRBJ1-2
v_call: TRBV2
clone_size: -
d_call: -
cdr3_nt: TGTGCCAGCAGCCGAACAACAGGTCTCTATGGCTACACCTTC
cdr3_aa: CASSRTTGLYGYTF

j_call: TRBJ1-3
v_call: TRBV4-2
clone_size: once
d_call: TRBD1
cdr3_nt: TGTGCCAGCAGCCCGACAGGGACTGGAAACACCATATATTTT
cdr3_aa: CASSPTGTGNTIYF

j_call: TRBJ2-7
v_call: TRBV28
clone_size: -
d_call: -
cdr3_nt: TGTGCCAGCAGTTCCTATGGACGGCTTTCCTACGAGCAGTACTTC
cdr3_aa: CASSSYGRLSYEQYF

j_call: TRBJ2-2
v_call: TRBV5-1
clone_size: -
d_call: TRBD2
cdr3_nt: TGCGCCAGTATAGCGGGGAACACCGGGGAGCTGTTTTTT
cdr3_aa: CASIAGNTGELFF

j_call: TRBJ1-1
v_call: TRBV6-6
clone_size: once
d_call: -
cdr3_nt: TGTGCCAGCAGTTACTCGGGAGGAGGCACTGAAGCTTTCTTT
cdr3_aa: CASSYSGGGTEAFF

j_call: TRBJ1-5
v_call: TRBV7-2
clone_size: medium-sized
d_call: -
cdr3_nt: TGTGCCAGCAGCTCCGACGTTAATCAGCCCCAGCATTTT
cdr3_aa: CASSSDVNQPQHF

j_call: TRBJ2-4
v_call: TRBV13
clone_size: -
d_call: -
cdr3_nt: TGTGCCAGCAGCCCACCCGGCCGGGGTAGGGCCAAAAACATTCAGTACTTC
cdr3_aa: CASSPPGRGRAKNIQYF